The 18 T cell receptor beta chains below come from one sample, sequenced in a study of molecular identifiers for immune sequencing clone quantification. One entry per CDR3 protein results from TCRdb running MiXCR on the PCR reads. The repertoire includes a few hundred thousand distinct CDR3 sequences, roughly a quarter of them detected once, and about 0.7% sits in the top ten. The sequenced material came from naive CD8+ T cells from blood, with Jurkat cell RNA spiked in. Subset meaning: FACS-sorted CD8+CD4-CCR7+CD45RA+ naive T cells. The receptors come from a human donor in good health. Some libraries in this study had Jurkat cell RNA spiked in.

This rearrangement joins TRBV9 to TRBJ1-1; 7 bases line up with TRBD1. The CDR3 has 12 residues. The V and J ends lost 6 bases and 5 bases, in that order; junction bases with no gene match: 4. The germline V gene encodes CDR1 SGDLS and CDR2 YYNGEE. CDR3 coding DNA: TGTGCCAGCATACGCAGGGGGACTGAAGCTTTCTTT. It specifies CASIRRGTEAFF.

Comments on this clonotype: This clone may be a read error of a much larger clone one base away. V gene TRBV13 combines with J gene TRBJ2-3; D gene ambiguous. V was trimmed by 5 bases and J by 2 bases, leaving 14 bases between them. Germline CDR1 and CDR2: PRHDT and FYEKMQ (reference sequence). The CDR3 consists of 15 residues. The CDR3 here is CASSQAAGATDTQYF. The CDR3 DNA sequence: TGTGCCAGCAGCCAAGCCGCAGGTGCCACAGATACGCAGTATTTT.

Regarding this clonotype: Possible read error: a much larger clone is one base away. The rearrangement links TRBV14 to TRBJ2-3; TRBD2 matches at 10 bases. The CDR3 length is 17 residues. Germline V CDR1 and CDR2: SGHDN, FVKESK. The CDR3: CVSSPPTSGALRDTQYF. The CDR3 coding sequence is TGTGTCAGCAGCCCCCCCACTAGCGGGGCCCTTCGGGATACGCAGTATTTT.

In the case of this clonotype: Just one base apart from a much larger clone, this may be a read error. The V and J genes are TRBV7-9 and TRBJ2-2; D remains ambiguous. The CDR3 loop spans 16 amino acids. Germline CDR1 SEHNR, CDR2 FQNEAQ (reference sequence). The CDR3 region has the DNA TGTGCCAGCATCTTAGCACCGGCCCAAAACACCGGGGAGCTGTTTTTT. Translated: CASILAPAQNTGELFF. The full variable domain, its missing parts supplied by reference TRBV7-9 and TRBJ2-2, is DTGVSQNPRHKITKRGQNVTFRCDPISEHNRLYWYRQTLGQGPEFLTYFQNEAQLEKSRLLSDRFSAERPKGSFSTLEIQRTEQGDSAMYLCASILAPAQNTGELFFGEGSRLTVL.

At least ten counts were recorded for this clonotype. V gene TRBV5-6 combines with J gene TRBJ2-7; no clear D gene. Trimming cost V 3 bases and J 3 bases, with 16 bases left between them. CDR1 and CDR2 (germline): SGHDT, YYEEEE. This CDR3 spans 15 amino acids. For the CDR3, the DNA is TGTGCCAGCAGCTCATCGACCCGGACGCACTACGAGCAGTACTTC. This sequence encodes CASSSSTRTHYEQYF.

V gene TRBV20-1 combines with J gene TRBJ2-5, with D perhaps matching TRBD1 (5 bases). This CDR3 comprises 17 residues. The V gene's germline CDR1 is DFQATT and CDR2 SNEGSKA (reference sequence). Trimming pared 0 bases from V and 5 bases from J, leaving 22 bases between. This chain's CDR3 is CSARERQTDPLQETQYF. The CDR3 region has the DNA TGCAGTGCTAGAGAACGACAGACAGACCCTCTACAGGAGACCCAGTACTTC.

The chain is built from TRBV12-3 or TRBV12-4 and TRBJ1-4; 7 nucleotides match TRBD1. The CDR3 runs 17 residues. Trimming removed 5 bases from V and 2 bases from J; junction bases left unmatched: 11. In DNA, the CDR3 is TGTGCCAGCAGTCCTCGCGGGCAGGGGGACACTAATGAAAAACTGTTTTTT. Translation: CASSPRGQGDTNEKLFF.

Notes on this clonotype: Possible read error: a much larger clone is one base away. The chain uses TRBV5-6 and TRBJ1-2; unclear D gene. This CDR3 is 13 amino acids long. Per the germline V gene, CDR1 is SGHDT and CDR2 is YYEEEE. The CDR3: CASSLELLSKTSF. The CDR3 bases are TGTGCCAGCAGCTTGGAGCTCCTCTCGAAAACGAGCTTC.

The chain carries TRBV27 and TRBJ1-6; 9 nucleotides align to TRBD1. The J segment lost 7 bases and the V segment lost 10 bases, leaving 8 bases of the junction unmatched. The CDR3 has 14 amino acids. CDR1 MNHEY and CDR2 SMNVEV come from the germline V gene (reference sequence). CDR3 DNA: TGTGCCACCTGGGACAGGGCCTGGAATTCACCCCTCCACTTT. Its translation is CATWDRAWNSPLHF.

The rearrangement uses TRBV7-2 and TRBJ1-1; D unresolved. The V gene's germline CDR1 is SGHTA and CDR2 FQGNSA. Trimming took 5 bases from V and 6 from J, leaving 22 bases between them. This CDR3 region has 16 residues. The DNA of the CDR3 is TGTGCCAGCAGCCAAGCTTTTCCGATCGGTTGGTCTGAAGCTTTCTTT. Amino acids: CASSQAFPIGWSEAFF.

This clonotype has ten or more counts. The genes are TRBV7-9 and TRBJ2-3; tentatively, D is TRBD2 (5 bases). The CDR3 runs to 15 residues. Trimming pared 5 bases from V and 4 bases from J, leaving 16 bases between. From germline, CDR1 is SEHNR and CDR2 FQNEAQ (reference sequence). This CDR3 is CASSHSSRGSDTQYF. The CDR3 DNA reads TGTGCCAGCAGCCATAGCAGCCGGGGATCAGATACGCAGTATTTT.

This clonotype was found many times. This chain uses TRBV9 with TRBJ2-5; the D is unclear. The CDR3 is 13 residues long. The V and J ends lost 3 bases and 2 bases respectively, with 8 bases between them. Per the germline V gene, CDR1 is SGDLS and CDR2 is YYNGEE. CDR3 protein: CASSAKYQETQYF. The CDR3 region has the DNA TGTGCCAGCAGCGCCAAGTATCAAGAGACCCAGTACTTC.

Note on this clonotype: An end of the junction does not agree with germline; a read error may underlie this. This sequence joins TRBV5-6 and TRBJ1-1; 7 bases map to TRBD1. This CDR3 spans 14 amino acids. CDR1 and CDR2 from the germline V gene are SGHDT and YYEEEE. The DNA of the CDR3 is TGTCCCAGCAGCTTTTGGGGTCCGGGACAGGAAGCTTTCTTT. Amino acids: CPSSFWGPGQEAFF.

About this clonotype itself: This may come from a read error, since a much larger clone is one base off. V usage is TRBV29-1 and J usage is TRBJ1-1, with TRBD1 as a possible D gene (5 bases). Germline CDR1 SQVTM, CDR2 ANQGSEA. The CDR3 extends over 14 amino acids. CDR3 nucleotides: TGCAGCGTGCCCCTCCCGGGGGGTAGCACTGAAGCTTTGTTT. Its translation: CSVPLPGGSTEALF.

In this sample, this clonotype turned up many times. The chain joins TRBV28 to TRBJ2-7, with a weak D call TRBD2 (7 bases). Germline V gives CDR1 MDHEN, CDR2 SYDVKM. The ends were cut back, 8 bases at V and 6 bases at J, with 17 bases in the middle. This CDR3 has 13 residues. CDR3 amino acids: CASAPIGGVEQYF. CDR3 nucleotide sequence: TGTGCCAGCGCCCCAATAGGGGGGGTCGAGCAGTACTTC.

The table lists this clonotype with a few counts. The chain uses TRBV6-5 and TRBJ2-3; D remains unclear. V shed 0 bases and J shed 4 bases, with 11 bases lying between them. This CDR3 contains 15 residues. The germline CDR1 and CDR2 sequences are MNHEY and SVGAGI. The CDR3: CASSYSAVLSDTQYF. Written as DNA, the CDR3 is TGTGCCAGCAGTTACTCGGCCGTACTCTCAGATACGCAGTATTTT.

The chain recombines TRBV10-1 with TRBJ2-5, with D unresolved. There are 13 residues in the CDR3. CDR1 and CDR2 from the germline V gene are WNHNN and SYGVQD (reference sequence). With 2 bases removed from V and 2 bases from J, the gap between germline ends came to 6 bases. The CDR3 here is CASSENRQETQYF. The CDR3 DNA is TGCGCCAGCAGTGAGAATAGACAAGAGACCCAGTACTTC.

In regard to this clonotype: A much larger clone is a single base away; this may be a read error. The V gene is TRBV5-6, the J gene TRBJ1-5, with 7 bases matching TRBD1. The CDR3 covers 15 residues. Germline-derived CDR1 and CDR2 are SGHDT and YYEEEE. DNA of the CDR3: TGTGCCGGCAGCCTGGGGGACAGTGCGAATCAGCCCCAGCATTTT. Translating it yields CAGSLGDSANQPQHF.